What follows are 25 T cell receptor beta chains derived from one specimen sequenced in a study of T cell repertoires in cytomegalovirus infection. Their antigens are not known. One entry per CDR3 protein, called by TCRdb with MiXCR from the reads. The sample includes fewer than 1,000,000 distinct CDR3 sequences, 30% to 40% seen only once; the top ten take over 12%. The sample was cultured CD8+ T cells from PBMCs, taken from culture after CMV antigen stimulation. These receptors all stem from a human donor in good health (CMV status not recorded). Some clones in this sample may be carry-over from other donors' samples.

The CDR3 spells CASSSEEPKLFF. The CDR3 DNA sequence: TGTGCCAGCAGTTCCGAGGAGCCGAAACTGTTTTTT. The gene calls are TRBV28 and TRBJ1-4; D call uncertain. Germline CDR1 is MDHEN and CDR2 is SYDVKM. V was trimmed by 4 bases and J by 11 bases, leaving 11 bases between them. CDR3 length equals 12 residues.

This chain uses TRBV12-3 or TRBV12-4 with TRBJ2-1, with 9 nucleotides matching TRBD2. CDR3 length equals 15 residues. The V gene end was trimmed by 6 bases and the J gene end by 6 bases; junction bases not matched to a gene: 9. This CDR3 reads CASRPSGGMANEQFF. The CDR3 coding sequence is TGTGCCAGCAGACCAAGCGGGGGGATGGCCAATGAGCAGTTCTTC.

This clonotype has more than one count but fewer than ten. CDR3 sequence (DNA): TGTGCCAGCAGCTTAGTTGGGGGGCAGGATGAGCAGTTCTTC. It yields the protein CASSLVGGQDEQFF. J is TRBJ2-1 and V is TRBV7-6; perhaps D is TRBD1 or TRBD2 (6 bases each). The V gene lost 1 base and the J gene lost 8 bases, with 12 bases spanning the gap. The CDR3 sequence is 14 residues long. Germline V gives CDR1 SGHVS, CDR2 FNYEAQ.

This clonotype turned up a few times. The chain employs TRBV7-2 and TRBJ2-1; 8 bases map to TRBD2. The CDR3 is 16 amino acids. Germline V gene lookup returns CDR1 SGHTA and CDR2 FQGNSA. J was trimmed by 3 bases and V by 0 bases; bases with no gene match: 4. The CDR3 region is CASSLASLAGYNEQFF. CDR3 coding DNA: TGTGCCAGCAGCTTAGCGAGTCTAGCGGGCTACAATGAGCAGTTCTTC.

This clonotype was observed a few times. The chain joins TRBV2 to TRBJ2-2, with TRBD1 matching over 7 bases. V dropped 9 bases and J dropped 4; count of bases not matched to a gene: 2. The CDR3 contains 12 residues. CDR1 and CDR2 (germline): SNHLY, FYNNEI. DNA for the CDR3: TGTGCCAGTCAGGGGGTCACCGGGGAGCTGTTTTTT. It is translated as CASQGVTGELFF. Full variable domain (outside the CDR3, taken from reference TRBV2 and TRBJ2-2): EPEVTQTPSHQVTQMGQEVILRCVPISNHLYFYWYRQILGQKVEFLVSFYNNEISEKSEIFDDQFSVERPDGSNFTLKIRSTKLEDSAMYFCASQGVTGELFFGEGSRLTVL.

J is TRBJ1-1 and V is TRBV7-6; 8 bases agree with TRBD1. Trimming took 4 bases from V and 6 from J; bases not matched to a gene: 10. The germline V gene has CDR1 SGHVS and CDR2 FNYEAQ. The CDR3 has 15 residues. CDR3 DNA sequence: TGTGCCAGCAGCTCCTCCAGGGGGCTAGGCGCTGAAGCTTTCTTT. Translating it yields CASSSSRGLGAEAFF.

V usage is TRBV9 and J usage is TRBJ1-4; D call uncertain. CDR1 and CDR2 (germline): SGDLS, YYNGEE. The CDR3 covers 13 residues. V was cut by 0 bases and J by 8 bases, with 8 bases left in between. The CDR3 loop reads CASSVEPDEKLFF. Here the CDR3 DNA reads TGTGCCAGCAGCGTAGAACCGGACGAAAAACTGTTTTTT.

This clonotype was counted between two and nine times. This chain's CDR3 is CASSPRQAAGVNTEAFF. DNA of the CDR3: TGTGCCAGCAGCCCACGACAGGCAGCCGGGGTGAACACTGAAGCTTTCTTT. This chain uses TRBV7-9 with TRBJ1-1; tentatively, D is TRBD1 (6 bases). Germline assignment: CDR1 SEHNR and CDR2 FQNEAQ (reference sequence). This CDR3 region has 17 residues. The germline V and J ends were trimmed by 5 bases and 0 bases, with 19 bases remaining between them.

This clonotype has more than one count but fewer than ten. The V and J genes are TRBV4-1 and TRBJ1-6; the D gene is possibly TRBD1 (5 bases). The CDR3 sequence is 16 residues long. Deletions cut 4 bases from V and 3 bases from J, with 13 bases between. Looked up from germline, CDR1 is MGHRA and CDR2 is YSYEKL. This CDR3 reads CASSRDSGDYNSPLHF. Written as DNA, the CDR3 is TGCGCCAGCAGCCGTGACAGCGGAGACTATAATTCACCCCTCCACTTT.

The sample holds a few counts of this clonotype. The CDR3 region is CASRHRDYMNTEAFF. The CDR3 DNA reads as TGTGCCAGCAGACACAGAGACTACATGAACACTGAAGCTTTCTTT. V usage is TRBV6-1 and J usage is TRBJ1-1; no reliable D call. The ends were cut back, 6 bases at V and 0 bases at J, with 14 bases in the middle. The CDR3 sequence is 15 residues long. CDR1 and CDR2 (germline): MNHNS, SASEGT.

The sample holds a few counts of this clonotype. This rearrangement joins TRBV12-5 to TRBJ1-1, with D perhaps TRBD1 (6 bases). The CDR3 runs to 14 residues. Germline values: CDR1 LGHNT, CDR2 FRNRAP. The V end was cut by 7 bases, the J end by 5 bases, with 17 bases between. The CDR3 loop is CASAQTGLRTEAFF. The DNA of the CDR3 is TGTGCTAGTGCCCAAACAGGGTTGAGGACTGAAGCTTTCTTT.

The chain employs TRBV28 and TRBJ2-4; D not resolved. CDR3 size: 17 residues. The ends were cut back, 3 bases at V and 0 bases at J, with 15 bases in the middle. CDR1 and CDR2 (germline): MDHEN, SYDVKM. The DNA for the CDR3 is TGTGCCAGCAGTTTCCCCACTAAGGGAACAGCCAAAAACATTCAGTACTTC. Residues: CASSFPTKGTAKNIQYF.

This clonotype was counted between two and nine times. The chain is built from TRBV5-4 and TRBJ2-3; 7 nucleotides match TRBD1. From germline, CDR1 is SGHNT and CDR2 YYREEE (reference sequence). Germline trimming cut 0 bases from V and 4 bases from J; bases unmatched to any gene: 11. CDR3 length: 17 amino acids. CDR3 sequence: CASSLGVGTAHPDTQYF. The CDR3 DNA is TGTGCCAGCAGCTTGGGGGTGGGGACAGCGCACCCAGATACGCAGTATTTT.

The chain couples TRBV6-2 or TRBV6-3 to TRBJ2-1, with 8 bases lining up with TRBD2. The V segment lost 2 bases and the J segment 3 bases; nucleotides outside the gene matches: 6. The CDR3 totals 16 residues. CDR1 and CDR2 (germline): MNHEY, SVGEGT. Written as DNA, the CDR3 is TGTGCCAGCAGTTACAGCGGACTAGCCTTCTACAATGAGCAGTTCTTC. Its protein is CASSYSGLAFYNEQFF.

A few counts support this clonotype. V and J are TRBV6-6 and TRBJ1-5, with D tentatively TRBD1 (6 bases). Germline V CDR1 and CDR2: MNHNY, SVGAGI (reference sequence). Trimming left V 6 bases short and J 4 bases short, with 13 bases between. The CDR3 spans 14 residues. The CDR3 spells CASRPRGRNQPQHF. The DNA of the CDR3 is TGTGCCAGCAGACCAAGGGGGAGAAATCAGCCCCAGCATTTT.

Worth noting for this clonotype: Compared with germline, one end of the junction differs, possibly owing to a read error. The genes are TRBV7-8 and TRBJ1-3, with TRBD1 as a possible D gene (6 bases). Germline CDR1 is SGHVS and CDR2 is FQNEAQ. The CDR3 is made up of 16 amino acids. The CDR3 DNA sequence: TGTGCCGGCAGCTTAGTAGGGGGAAGCTCTGGAAACACCATATATTTT. It encodes CAGSLVGGSSGNTIYF.

V gene TRBV11-3 combines with J gene TRBJ2-1; 14 bases agree with TRBD2. The CDR3 consists of 19 residues. V trimming: 5 bases; J trimming: 0 bases; junction bases outside the gene matches: 9. Germline CDR1 is SGHNT and CDR2 is YENEEA. The CDR3, as DNA: TGTGCCAGCAGCACAACACGGACTAGCGGGGGGCTCTCCTACAATGAGCAGTTCTTC. It specifies CASSTTRTSGGLSYNEQFF.

The chain uses TRBV10-1 and TRBJ2-2; 8 nucleotides align to TRBD1. With 3 bases clipped from V and 2 bases from J, the junction kept 11 bases outside the gene matches. Germline V gives CDR1 WNHNN, CDR2 SYGVQD (reference sequence). CDR3 length: 18 residues. CDR3 amino acids: CASSDQYPTGGNTGELFF. CDR3 coding DNA: TGCGCCAGCAGTGACCAATACCCTACAGGGGGTAACACCGGGGAGCTGTTTTTT.

This clonotype was detected only a few times. The rearrangement uses TRBV6-1 and TRBJ1-4; no reliable D call. The CDR3 consists of 14 residues. CDR1 and CDR2 (germline): MNHNS, SASEGT. Between the trimmed V and J ends, which lost 2 bases and 7 bases, there was a span of 11 bases. The CDR3 sequence is CASSEFWGSEKLFF. Written as DNA, the CDR3 is TGTGCCAGCAGTGAATTTTGGGGAAGTGAAAAACTGTTTTTT.

The chain has TRBV7-9 and TRBJ2-1; D unresolved. CDR3 length: 14 amino acids. V lost 5 bases, J lost 11 bases, and 19 bases lay in between. Looked up from germline, CDR1 is SEHNR and CDR2 is FQNEAQ (reference sequence). This CDR3 is CASSPLEWEYQQFF. CDR3 coding DNA: TGTGCCAGCAGCCCTCTCGAGTGGGAATATCAGCAGTTCTTC.

There are many counts of this clonotype. The V and J genes are TRBV7-3 and TRBJ2-3, with D perhaps TRBD2 (6 bases). There are 15 residues in the CDR3. The V and J ends lost 2 bases and 3 bases respectively, with 12 bases between them. Germline V lookup: CDR1 SGHTA, CDR2 FQGTGA. The CDR3 spells CASSLWGVETDTQYF. Written as DNA, the CDR3 is TGTGCCAGCAGCTTATGGGGGGTGGAGACAGATACGCAGTATTTT.

This clonotype has more than one count but fewer than ten. The chain carries TRBV7-9 and TRBJ2-5; TRBD1 matches at 7 bases. Germline V gives CDR1 SEHNR, CDR2 FQNEAQ (reference sequence). The CDR3 has 14 residues. V was clipped by 4 bases and J by 5 bases; unmatched bases: 7. CDR3 sequence reads: CASSSTRGPETQYF. In DNA, the CDR3 is TGTGCCAGCAGCTCCACTAGGGGGCCGGAGACCCAGTACTTC.

This clonotype was picked up many times. The gene calls are TRBV2 and TRBJ2-7; weak D call: TRBD1 (5 bases). CDR3 length equals 13 residues. The V gene's germline CDR1 is SNHLY and CDR2 FYNNEI. Here the CDR3 DNA reads TGTGCTTTCCGGGCAGGGCCGACCTACGAGCAGTACTTC. Protein sequence: CAFRAGPTYEQYF.

V and J are TRBV5-1 and TRBJ2-7; 10 positions agree with TRBD2. The CDR3 loop spans 17 amino acids. Germline V lookup: CDR1 SGHRS, CDR2 YFSETQ. With 1 base clipped from V and 6 bases from J, the junction kept 13 bases outside the gene matches. The CDR3 loop is CASSLLAGAGTYIEQYF. The DNA of the CDR3 is TGCGCCAGCAGCTTGCTAGCGGGGGCCGGTACTTACATCGAGCAGTACTTC.

This clonotype showed up just a few times. V usage is TRBV7-8 and J usage is TRBJ2-5; 9 bases line up with TRBD1. CDR3 length equals 19 residues. CDR1 is SGHVS and CDR2 is FQNEAQ in the germline V gene. Trimming cost V 1 base and J 1 base; bases outside gene matches: 13. CDR3 DNA: TGTGCCAGCAGCTTAGAAGTATCGGGGACAGGGTCGTTCCAAGAGACCCAGTACTTC. Its translation: CASSLEVSGTGSFQETQYF.